This is a list of T cell receptor beta chains from one sample in a study of PD-L1 blockade in urothelial cancer. Generated by immunoSEQ multiplex PCR, the TCRdb table keeps only in-frame clones and is missing some. The profile shows approximately 55,000 clones, 86% of them singletons. This specimen consisted of PBMCs, obtained around atezolizumab (anti-PD-L1) treatment. The receptors were gathered from a man aged 60-69 years with urothelial cancer. Both conserved end residues are trimmed from each CDR3.

j_gene	v_gene	CDR3aa
TRBJ2-3	TRBV29-1	SVDSGSSTDTQY
TRBJ2-1	TRBV2	AGDRTSGERVGGF
TRBJ2-3	TRBV4-2	ASKGGPDTQY
TRBJ2-7	TRBV10-1	ASSPRQGVNEQY
TRBJ2-7	TRBV6-5	ASSRGGQGTYEQY
TRBJ2-3	TRBV5-1	ASSLGGGGTDTQY
TRBJ1-2	TRBV11-2	ASSLGKGTGGLSYGYT
TRBJ1-4	TRBV7-8	ASSLQGKLF
TRBJ2-2	TRBV30	AWSGLGAAWTGELF
TRBJ1-1	TRBV11-2	ATPPVRGRDTEAF
TRBJ2-7	TRBV9	ASSPDNRYEQY
TRBJ1-4	TRBV5-1	ASSRDRRNEKLF
TRBJ1-5	TRBV19	ASSKQSGTGIYSNQPQH
TRBJ2-3	TRBV7-2	ASSLGLASDTQY
TRBJ2-3	TRBV4-1	ASSQARGLAGEGDTQY
TRBJ1-1	TRBV25-1	ASRQGNTEAF
TRBJ2-5	TRBV19	ASSGTGGFWETQY
TRBJ2-1	TRBV10-1	ASSDPGLAGGNSYNEQF
TRBJ2-7	TRBV15	ATSRAGSSYEQY
TRBJ1-5	TRBV27	ASSLSTGLQPQH
TRBJ2-1	TRBV7-7	ASSFGGRDNEQF
TRBJ1-1	TRBV6-6	ASSPTGFGTEAF
TRBJ1-5	TRBV19	ASRQGVNQPQH
TRBJ2-2	TRBV4-2	ASSSSQRKNTGELF
TRBJ2-7	TRBV7-6	ASSLGGTSGSYEQY
TRBJ1-6	TRBV5-4	ASSPGQTNSPLH
TRBJ1-5	TRBV19	ASSIRQDNQPQH
TRBJ2-1	TRBV5-1	ASSQEAGQSYNEQF
TRBJ2-3	TRBV7-3	ASSPAPVSTDTQY
TRBJ2-4	TRBV29-1	SVAPGIRNIQY
TRBJ1-1	TRBV25-1	ASSVGVNTEAF
TRBJ1-4	TRBV30	AWRTSSSGKLF
TRBJ2-1	TRBV19	ASSIVGGLSHEQF
TRBJ2-2	TRBV28	AIGVPKTGELF
TRBJ1-2	TRBV7-2	ASSYQGPVGYT
TRBJ2-7	TRBV7-2	ASSLAQQASYEQY
TRBJ2-3	TRBV5-1	ASSQGQAYTDTQY
TRBJ1-1	TRBV5-1	ASSWIKADTEAF
TRBJ2-1	TRBV4-1	ASSPRTGPTGDEQF
TRBJ2-1	TRBV5-1	ASSRDRIGEQF
TRBJ2-1	TRBV25-1	ASSDSGYNEQF
TRBJ1-2	TRBV30	AWSGQVYGYT
TRBJ2-2	TRBV27	ASSRGPYTGELF
TRBJ2-7	TRBV6-5	ASSYSRGQAVYEQY
TRBJ2-3	TRBV9	ASSVGGSGTGDTQY
TRBJ2-3	TRBV6-5	ASSYSGQGADTQY
TRBJ2-7	TRBV29-1	SVVPQGSYEQY
TRBJ2-2	TRBV19	ASTTGTVPGELF
TRBJ2-3	TRBV19	ASSDDVRGTDTQY
TRBJ2-3	TRBV9	ASSVERTDTQY
TRBJ1-4	TRBV18	ASSHSSGGTVREKLF
TRBJ2-3	TRBV9	ASSVGLAGGQSTDTQY
TRBJ1-2	TRBV2	ASSEATSRGQGSLI
TRBJ1-1	TRBV15	ATSRGVNTEAF
TRBJ1-1	TRBV25-1	ASSASQGVLNTEAF
TRBJ2-7	TRBV7-9	ASSFVGLGARGSYEQY
TRBJ2-5	TRBV5-1	ASSTGTSPLETQY
TRBJ1-1	TRBV2	ASSQGENTEAF
TRBJ2-1	TRBV11-1	ASSVGQNSYNEQF
TRBJ1-6	TRBV5-1	ASSQGVPGVDSPLH